This entry lists 5 T cell receptor beta chains sequenced from one sample in a study of CD8 T cells in ankylosing spondylitis. TCRdb recomputed calls from the 5' RACE reads with MiXCR, one row per CDR3 protein. Of nearly 350,000 distinct CDR3 sequences in the sample, about 14% were seen once. The source material was blood, either unsorted or a sorted T cell fraction (not recorded which). The receptor set was obtained from a male donor with ankylosing spondylitis or in good health (not recorded which).

This clonotype was found a few times. The V call is TRBV10-3, the J call TRBJ2-7; 7 bases map to TRBD2. Germline CDR1 ENHRY, CDR2 SYGVKD. The V and J ends lost 0 bases and 3 bases, in that order; junction bases with no gene match: 2. The CDR3 covers 14 residues. CDR3 coding DNA: TGTGCCATCAGTGAGTCGATAGCGGGCTACGAGCAGTACTTC. Translating it yields CAISESIAGYEQYF.

CDR3 sequence (DNA): TGTGCCAGCAGCCCAAAGGGGACTAGCAGACACAATGAGCAGTTCTTC. Protein: CASSPKGTSRHNEQFF. This chain joins TRBV7-9 and TRBJ2-1; 9 nucleotides match TRBD2. CDR1 is SEHNR, CDR2 FQNEAQ, per germline (reference sequence). V shed 5 bases and J 5 bases; nucleotides not matched to a gene: 10. The CDR3 spans 16 residues.

The V and J genes are TRBV15 and TRBJ2-1; 9 bases agree with TRBD2. CDR3 length equals 16 residues. CDR1 is LNHNV and CDR2 is YYDKDF in the germline V gene (reference sequence). Trimming at V came to 3 bases and at J to 0 bases, leaving 3 bases not matched to a gene. In DNA form, the CDR3 reads TGTGCCACCAGCAGTCTAGCGGGGTTCTCCTACAATGAGCAGTTCTTC. Protein: CATSSLAGFSYNEQFF.

This clonotype was recorded at least ten times. V gene TRBV18 combines with J gene TRBJ2-7, with D unclear. The V end lost 0 bases, the J end lost 0 bases, and 6 bases lay between the germline ends. CDR3 length: 14 amino acids. Germline V gives CDR1 KGHSH, CDR2 LQKENI. DNA for the CDR3: TGTGCCAGCTCACCACCGGGTGGCTCCTACGAGCAGTACTTC. As protein: CASSPPGGSYEQYF. Combining the CDR3 with reference TRBV18 and TRBJ2-7 gives the whole variable domain NAGVMQNPRHLVRRRGQEARLRCSPMKGHSHVYWYRQLPEEGLKFMVYLQKENIIDESGMPKERFSAEFPKEGPSILRIQQVVRGDSAAYFCASSPPGGSYEQYFGPGTRLTVT.

This clonotype was seen repeatedly, ten times or more. V is TRBV11-2 and J is TRBJ1-5; D is unclear. The V end was cut by 1 base, the J end by 6 bases, with 7 bases between. Per the germline V gene, CDR1 is SGHAT and CDR2 is FQNNGV. The CDR3 has 13 residues. The CDR3 sequence is CASSLGAGQPQHF. The CDR3 DNA sequence: TGTGCCAGCAGCTTAGGGGCGGGTCAGCCCCAGCATTTT.